A selection of T cell receptor beta chains follows, all from one sample in a study of shared clonotypes between healthy human individuals. Generated by immunoSEQ multiplex PCR, the TCRdb table keeps only in-frame clones and is missing some. The sample records some 2,000,000 clones, approximately 95% being singletons. Sequencing was done on a sample of naive CD4+ T cells sorted from blood. The origin of the receptors is a man aged 18 to 35 in good health. CDR3s include the opening cysteine and the closing phenylalanine or tryptophan. D genes are given only for firm matches. Clone size is not always given. Where it is, it says once, few, many or a class for expanded clones.

CDR3 protein: CASSSASGRHTEAFF
CDR3 DNA: TGTGCCAGCAGCTCTGCCTCGGGTAGGCACACTGAAGCTTTCTTT
clone size: NA
D gene: NA
V gene: TRBV5-4
J gene: TRBJ1-1

CDR3 protein: CASSSPRRFGQETQYF
CDR3 DNA: TGTGCCAGCAGCTCGCCACGGAGGTTTGGCCAAGAGACCCAGTACTTC
clone size: NA
D gene: NA
V gene: TRBV14
J gene: TRBJ2-5

CDR3 protein: CASSPPNLLAASSYEQYF
CDR3 DNA: TGTGCCAGCTCACCACCGAATTTACTAGCGGCAAGCTCCTACGAGCAGTACTTC
clone size: NA
D gene: TRBD2
V gene: TRBV18
J gene: TRBJ2-7

CDR3 protein: CASSYSSPTEAFF
CDR3 DNA: TGTGCCAGCAGTTACTCTTCCCCCACTGAAGCTTTCTTT
clone size: NA
D gene: NA
V gene: TRBV6-6
J gene: TRBJ1-1

CDR3 protein: CASSYGGDLDYGYTF
CDR3 DNA: TGTGCCAGCAGTTATGGGGGGGACTTGGACTATGGCTACACCTTC
clone size: NA
D gene: NA
V gene: TRBV28
J gene: TRBJ1-2

CDR3 protein: CASSGRGTVTEAFF
CDR3 DNA: TGTGCCAGCAGTGGAAGGGGGACAGTCACTGAAGCTTTCTTT
clone size: once
D gene: TRBD1
V gene: TRBV2
J gene: TRBJ1-1

CDR3 protein: CASSWGSTEAFF
CDR3 DNA: TGTGCCAGCAGCTGGGGATCCACTGAAGCTTTCTTT
clone size: NA
D gene: NA
V gene: TRBV6-1
J gene: TRBJ1-1

CDR3 protein: CAWSGDSYEQYF
CDR3 DNA: TGTGCCTGGAGCGGGGACAGCTACGAGCAGTACTTC
clone size: NA
D gene: TRBD1
V gene: TRBV30
J gene: TRBJ2-7

CDR3 protein: CASSPPGQGGAFF
CDR3 DNA: TGTGCCAGCTCACCACCGGGGCAGGGCGGGGCTTTCTTT
clone size: NA
D gene: NA
V gene: TRBV18
J gene: TRBJ1-1

CDR3 protein: CASSGQETQYF
CDR3 DNA: TGTGCCAGCTCAGGCCAAGAGACCCAGTACTTC
clone size: NA
D gene: NA
V gene: TRBV18
J gene: TRBJ2-5

CDR3 protein: CASSWVDRMNTEAFF
CDR3 DNA: TGTGCCAGCAGCTGGGTGGACAGAATGAACACTGAAGCTTTCTTT
clone size: NA
D gene: NA
V gene: TRBV5-6
J gene: TRBJ1-1

CDR3 protein: CASSGTGARTDTQYF
CDR3 DNA: TGTGCCAGCAGCGGGACAGGGGCCCGCACAGATACGCAGTATTTT
clone size: NA
D gene: TRBD1
V gene: TRBV2
J gene: TRBJ2-3

CDR3 protein: CASSSQGPDTQYF
CDR3 DNA: TGCGCCAGCAGCTCCCAGGGTCCAGATACGCAGTATTTT
clone size: NA
D gene: NA
V gene: TRBV4-3
J gene: TRBJ2-3

CDR3 protein: CAISEYGGESTDTQYF
CDR3 DNA: TGTGCCATCAGTGAGTACGGGGGCGAGAGCACAGATACGCAGTATTTT
clone size: NA
D gene: NA
V gene: TRBV10-3
J gene: TRBJ2-3

CDR3 protein: CASSLLQGFPYEQYF
CDR3 DNA: TGTGCCAGCAGCTTATTACAGGGATTCCCCTACGAGCAGTACTTC
clone size: NA
D gene: NA
V gene: TRBV11-2
J gene: TRBJ2-7

CDR3 protein: CASSVGRIASSYNEQFF
CDR3 DNA: TGTGCCAGCAGCGTAGGAAGGATAGCGAGCTCCTACAATGAGCAGTTCTTC
clone size: NA
D gene: NA
V gene: TRBV9
J gene: TRBJ2-1

CDR3 protein: CASSLNKPALGTEAFF
CDR3 DNA: TGTGCCAGCAGCTTAAATAAGCCGGCTTTGGGCACTGAAGCTTTCTTT
clone size: NA
D gene: NA
V gene: TRBV7-3
J gene: TRBJ1-1

CDR3 protein: CASSWIGSETQYF
CDR3 DNA: TGTGCCAGTAGTTGGATTGGGTCAGAGACCCAGTACTTC
clone size: NA
D gene: NA
V gene: TRBV19
J gene: TRBJ2-5

CDR3 protein: CASSESGYDSPLHF
CDR3 DNA: TGTGCCAGCAGTGAATCCGGGTATGATTCACCCCTCCACTTT
clone size: NA
D gene: NA
V gene: TRBV2
J gene: TRBJ1-6

CDR3 protein: CASSDLARVLETQYF
CDR3 DNA: TGTGCCAGCAGTGACTTGGCCCGAGTGTTAGAGACCCAGTACTTC
clone size: NA
D gene: NA
V gene: TRBV6-1
J gene: TRBJ2-5

CDR3 protein: CATGFGADTQYF
CDR3 DNA: TGTGCCACCGGGTTCGGGGCAGATACGCAGTATTTT
clone size: NA
D gene: NA
V gene: TRBV5-6
J gene: TRBJ2-3

CDR3 protein: CAWISDRGSQFF
CDR3 DNA: TGTGCCTGGATATCGGACAGGGGATCCCAGTTCTTC
clone size: once
D gene: TRBD1
V gene: TRBV30
J gene: TRBJ2-1

CDR3 protein: CASSERARGNEQFF
CDR3 DNA: TGTGCCAGCAGTGAACGGGCAAGGGGAAATGAGCAGTTCTTC
clone size: NA
D gene: NA
V gene: TRBV6-1
J gene: TRBJ2-1

CDR3 protein: CASSLGPGQSRNTIYF
CDR3 DNA: TGTGCCAGCAGTTTGGGTCCAGGACAGTCCCGCAACACCATATATTTT
clone size: NA
D gene: NA
V gene: TRBV28
J gene: TRBJ1-3

CDR3 protein: CASSVTGSREQYF
CDR3 DNA: TGCGCCAGCAGCGTGACAGGGTCGAGGGAGCAGTACTTC
clone size: NA
D gene: TRBD1
V gene: TRBV5-1
J gene: TRBJ2-7

CDR3 protein: CASSTGQGWCEKLFF
CDR3 DNA: TGTGCCAGCAGCACTGGACAGGGATGGTGTGAAAAACTGTTTTTT
clone size: NA
D gene: TRBD1
V gene: TRBV7-9
J gene: TRBJ1-4

CDR3 protein: CASSNLRGGKAFF
CDR3 DNA: TGTGCCAGCAGCAACCTGAGGGGGGGGAAAGCTTTCTTT
clone size: NA
D gene: NA
V gene: TRBV28
J gene: TRBJ1-1

CDR3 protein: CAISPGGRTDTQYF
CDR3 DNA: TGTGCCATCAGTCCGGGAGGACGAACAGATACGCAGTATTTT
clone size: NA
D gene: TRBD2
V gene: TRBV10-3
J gene: TRBJ2-3

CDR3 protein: CASSSEGEGAYEQYF
CDR3 DNA: TGTGCCAGCAGCTCAGAAGGGGAGGGGGCATACGAGCAGTACTTC
clone size: NA
D gene: NA
V gene: TRBV5-6
J gene: TRBJ2-7